The clone carrying this TCR beta chain was counted at least ten times. Antigen: not known. As processed by the authors: A papillary thyroid cancer distant-metastasis classifier was built from CDR3 differences across clinicopathological groups. TCRdb reanalyzed the PCR reads via MiXCR. V and J calls and clone size were set by TCRdb, not the authors. The sample shows approximately 25,000 clones, more than 20% of them seen only once. Until they underwent thyroid surgery, no patient had received any treatment. Trimming cost V 7 bases and J 2 bases; bases outside gene matches: 11. Germline V gene data show CDR1 as MNHNS and CDR2 as SASEGT. The CDR3 covers 16 residues. The data were obtained in a study of metastatic and nonmetastatic thyroid tumors. In the study overall: Repertoires from malignant and benign thyroid patients were compared across blood and tumor or nodule tissue. Study-wide findings and caveats: As reported, TCR beta diversity in blood and tumor was significantly higher in malignant thyroid tumors than in benign nodules.

The sequencing sample was made of blood. This TCR was recovered from a male donor with papillary thyroid cancer or a benign thyroid nodule (not recorded which). Some clones in this sample may be carry-over from other donors' samples. The chain links TRBV6-1 to TRBJ1-2; 9 bases are shared with TRBD1. CDR3 protein: CASNHRTGEGNYGYTF. In DNA, the CDR3 is TGTGCCAGCAATCATCGGACAGGGGAGGGCAACTATGGCTACACCTTC.